The 16 T cell receptor beta chains presented below share a single source sample, sequenced in a study of blood T cell repertoires in COVID-19. Clones were sequenced by immunoSEQ multiplex PCR, and TCRdb holds only the in-frame ones, with some missing. The sample has about 170,000 clones, more than 85% seen once. The sample consisted of peripheral blood. These TCRs come from a woman over 75 in a cohort sampled during active or convalescent COVID-19.

Only one count was recorded for this clone. The chain couples TRBV7-2 to TRBJ1-2, with TRBD1 identical over 10 bases. The CDR3 is 15 amino acids. Germline V CDR1 and CDR2: SGHTA, FQGNSA. The ends lost 4 bases at V and 5 bases at J; junction bases unmatched: 7. This CDR3 is CASSSRQGASYGYTF. The CDR3 nucleotides are TGTGCCAGCAGCTCGAGACAGGGGGCATCTTATGGCTACACCTTC.

V gene TRBV28 combines with J gene TRBJ1-2; TRBD1 matches at 7 bases. V gave up 3 bases and J gave up 4 bases; unmatched junction bases: 17. The CDR3 length is 18 residues. In germline, CDR1 is MDHEN, CDR2 SYDVKM. The CDR3 reads CASSLGPEGAYRVYGYTF. CDR3 sequence (DNA): TGTGCCAGCAGTTTGGGGCCCGAGGGGGCTTATCGGGTCTATGGCTACACCTTC.

The CDR3 here is CAWSAPGGTDTQYF. Written as DNA, the CDR3 is TGTGCCTGGAGCGCCCCGGGGGGCACAGATACGCAGTATTTT. J is TRBJ2-3 and V is TRBV30; a weak D match, TRBD2 (6 bases). The germline V and J ends were trimmed by 3 bases and 1 base, with 11 bases remaining between them. Germline CDR1 GTSNPN, CDR2 SVGIG (reference sequence). The CDR3 consists of 14 residues.

This clone was recorded a few times. This chain joins TRBV29-1 and TRBJ2-2; D is uncertain. Trimming left V 4 bases short and J 8 bases short, with 8 bases between. Per germline, CDR1 SQVTM and CDR2 ANQGSEA. The CDR3 length is 11 residues. CDR3 sequence: CSVAKRGELFF. CDR3 nucleotides: TGCAGCGTTGCGAAGAGAGGGGAGCTGTTTTTT.

The V gene is TRBV21-1, the J gene TRBJ1-4; the tabulated D call, TRBD1, remains unverified against the DNA. TRBV21-1 is a pseudogene. The CDR3 contains 15 residues. This CDR3 is CASSKVEGAWEKLFF. The CDR3, as DNA: TGTGCCAGCAGCAAAGTTGAGGGGGCCTGGGAAAAACTGTTTTTT.

The rearrangement joins TRBV3-1 (or the pseudogene TRBV3-2) to TRBJ1-5; TRBD1 is a possible D gene (5 bases). The CDR3 contains 14 residues. The germline V gene encodes CDR1 LGHDT and CDR2 YNNKEL (reference sequence). Trimming shortened V by 4 bases and J by 6 bases, and 13 bases separated the two germline ends. The chain's CDR3 is CASSPPGEPQPQHF. CDR3 in DNA: TGTGCCAGCAGCCCGCCGGGGGAGCCTCAGCCCCAGCATTTT.

The CDR3 loop is CASSKVGHLRAYEQYV. CDR3 in DNA: TGTGCCAGCAGCAAAGTAGGACACCTTCGTGCCTACGAGCAGTACGTC. The chain links TRBV21-1 to TRBJ2-7; the D call of TRBD1 is as the table states it, not checked on the DNA. TRBV21-1 is described as a pseudogene. The CDR3 runs to 16 residues.

This chain joins TRBV27 and TRBJ1-5; 11 bases fit TRBD1. Germline V gene lookup returns CDR1 MNHEY and CDR2 SMNVEV (reference sequence). The CDR3 length is 16 residues. V lost 3 bases, J lost 6 bases, and 7 bases stayed unmatched. The CDR3 loop reads CASSFSGTGGAQPQHF. CDR3 DNA: TGTGCCAGCAGTTTCTCCGGGACAGGGGGGGCTCAGCCCCAGCATTTT.

This chain uses TRBV30 with TRBJ2-1; 7 bases match TRBD1. The V gene's germline CDR1 is GTSNPN and CDR2 SVGIG (reference sequence). The CDR3 runs to 14 residues. Unmatched junction bases numbered 11, after V lost 4 bases and J lost 8 bases. CDR3 in amino acids: CAWTDDRVVDEQFF. The CDR3 coding sequence is TGTGCCTGGACCGATGACAGGGTTGTGGATGAGCAGTTCTTC. Full variable domain (remainder filled in from reference TRBV30 and TRBJ2-1): SQTIHQWPATLVQPVGSPLSLECTVEGTSNPNLYWYRQAAGRGLQLLFYSVGIGQISSEVPQNLSASRPQDRQFILSSKKLLLSDSGFYLCAWTDDRVVDEQFFGPGTRLTVL.

V usage is TRBV18 and J usage is TRBJ2-3, with 12 bases that match TRBD2. V lost 6 bases, J lost 3 bases, and 4 bases stayed unmatched. Germline CDR1 KGHSH, CDR2 LQKENI. This CDR3 has 15 amino acids. Here the CDR3 DNA reads TGTGCCAGCTCGTCGACTAGCGGGGGTACAGATACGCAGTATTTT. It translates to CASSSTSGGTDTQYF.

The chain recombines TRBV12-2 with TRBJ1-2. TRBV12-2 is designated a pseudogene. This CDR3 comprises 13 residues. The CDR3 protein is CASRLVEFGGYTF. The CDR3 coding sequence is TGTGCAAGTCGCTTAGTGGAGTTTGGTGGCTACACCTTC.

This chain connects TRBV18 to TRBJ2-7; D uncertain. This CDR3 spans 16 amino acids. Looked up from germline, CDR1 is KGHSH and CDR2 is LQKENI. Trimming shortened V by 3 bases and J by 3 bases, and 18 bases separated the two germline ends. In DNA, the CDR3 is TGTGCCAGCTCACCCCCCGACTCTGGCCGACTCTACGAGCAGTACTTC. Amino acid sequence: CASSPPDSGRLYEQYF. The entire variable domain, with the rest obtained from reference TRBV18 and TRBJ2-7, is as follows: NAGVMQNPRHLVRRRGQEARLRCSPMKGHSHVYWYRQLPEEGLKFMVYLQKENIIDESGMPKERFSAEFPKEGPSILRIQQVVRGDSAAYFCASSPPDSGRLYEQYFGPGTRLTVT.

The chain uses TRBV21-1 and TRBJ1-2; the table's D call, TRBD1, was not checked against the DNA. TRBV21-1 is a pseudogene locus. This CDR3 region has 14 residues. The DNA for the CDR3 is TGTGCCAGTACCACCCGAGGCAGGGCCTATGGCTACACCTTC. Amino acid sequence: CASTTRGRAYGYTF.

The chain uses TRBV27 and TRBJ2-1, with 14 positions matching TRBD2. The CDR3 is 18 amino acids. Unmatched junction bases numbered 10, after V lost 3 bases and J lost 6 bases. CDR1 is MNHEY and CDR2 is SMNVEV in the germline V gene (reference sequence). The CDR3 DNA follows: TGTGCCAGCAGTTTCGGGACTAGCGGGAGACCCTTAGCCAATGAGCAGTTCTTC. It is translated as CASSFGTSGRPLANEQFF.

CDR3 residues: CASSYDRRNTEAFF. CDR3 bases: TGTGCCAGCAGCTATGACAGACGAAACACTGAAGCTTTCTTT. V and J are TRBV5-4 and TRBJ1-1; TRBD1 might be the D (5 bases). CDR3 length: 14 amino acids. CDR1 and CDR2 (germline): SGHNT, YYREEE (reference sequence). Trimming removed 3 bases from V and 2 bases from J, with 11 bases in between.

This CDR3 is CASSYSSYQGYNEQFF. CDR3 bases: TGTGCCAGCAGTTACTCGTCCTATCAGGGTTACAATGAGCAGTTCTTC. J is TRBJ2-1 and V is TRBV6-5; weak D call: TRBD1 (5 bases). The length of the CDR3 is 16 residues. The germline CDR1 and CDR2 sequences are MNHEY and SVGAGI. V was shortened by 0 bases and J by 4 bases, with 13 bases between the two germline ends.